This T cell receptor (beta chain) was obtained from a study of post-analysis software for immune sequencing data. Across the study: Courses of disease covered relapsing-remitting, secondary progressive and progressive-relapsing multiple sclerosis.

This clonotype turned up a few times. Its specificity is unknown. Study-level results: Compared with controls, patients showed significantly lower normalized Chao1 diversity. Patients showed TRBV5-6, TRBV5-1 and TRBV20-1 among four to six TRBV segments more frequent than in controls. Samples prepared in the same batch strongly co-clustered by F measure.

The CDR3 is 13 residues long. The germline CDR1 and CDR2 sequences are DFQATT and SNEGSKA (reference sequence). Trimming removed 6 bases from V and 4 bases from J; junction bases left unmatched: 7. cDNA libraries for TCR beta contained unique molecular identifiers. Once roughly 1 to 10 million T cells were used, hundreds of thousands of cDNA molecules resulted. TCRdb reprocessed the PCR reads with MiXCR, giving one entry per CDR3 protein. This repertoire shows approximately 360,000 distinct CDR3 sequences, roughly 38% found once; its top ten account for 13%. The chain has TRBV20-1 and TRBJ2-3; TRBD2 matches 7 bases. Sequenced: blood. The receptor comes from a girl between 10 and 17 years old with multiple sclerosis. This CDR3 reads CSALGGFADTQYF. CDR3 DNA sequence: TGCAGTGCCCTGGGGGGGTTCGCAGATACGCAGTATTTT.